A single sample is the source of the 23 T cell receptor beta chains below, sequenced in a study of blood T cell repertoires in COVID-19. Clones were sequenced by immunoSEQ multiplex PCR, and TCRdb holds only the in-frame ones, with some missing. The data contain about 150,000 clones, 91% of them seen just once; the ten biggest clones take up 0.55%. Sequenced input: peripheral blood. These receptors were taken from a man between 45 and 60 years old with acute or convalescent COVID-19.

Remarks on this clone: This specimen includes other DNA sequences encoding the same CDR3. The genes are TRBV18 and TRBJ2-5; D call uncertain. The V end was cut by 0 bases, the J end by 2 bases, with 7 bases between. The CDR3 has 14 amino acids. Germline V gene data show CDR1 as KGHSH and CDR2 as LQKENI. In DNA, the CDR3 is TGTGCCAGCTCACCACCGGGCCTACAAGAGACCCAGTACTTC. Encoded protein: CASSPPGLQETQYF.

The chain has TRBV7-9 and TRBJ2-5; TRBD1 might be the D (6 bases). The CDR3 has 14 amino acids. Germline CDR1 and CDR2: SEHNR and FQNEAQ (reference sequence). V was trimmed by 4 bases and J by 0 bases, leaving 9 bases between them. The chain's CDR3 is CASSSRGDQETQYF. In DNA form, the CDR3 reads TGTGCCAGCAGCTCCAGGGGCGACCAAGAGACCCAGTACTTC.

The rearrangement links TRBV3-1 (or the pseudogene TRBV3-2) to TRBJ1-1; possible D gene TRBD1, 5 bases. Germline assignment: CDR1 LGHDT and CDR2 YNNKEL (reference sequence). The ends were cut back, 1 base at V and 4 bases at J, with 13 bases in the middle. The CDR3 has 15 amino acids. The CDR3 bases are TGTGCCAGCAGCCAAGTTCAGGGTTCGGGCACTGAAGCTTTCTTT. Translation gives CASSQVQGSGTEAFF.

The gene calls are TRBV5-1 and TRBJ1-3; possible D gene TRBD1, 6 bases. The germline V gene has CDR1 SGHRS and CDR2 YFSETQ. Trimming removed 0 bases at V and 8 bases at J, with 9 bases between. The CDR3 spans 13 residues. The CDR3 nucleotides read TGCGCCAGCAGCTTGGCCAGGGGTGACACCATATATTTT. It codes for CASSLARGDTIYF.

The chain links TRBV28 to TRBJ1-5; possibly TRBD1 for D (5 bases). V was cut by 6 bases and J by 7 bases, with 13 bases left in between. Germline loops: CDR1 MDHEN, CDR2 SYDVKM. The CDR3 covers 13 residues. The CDR3 DNA reads as TGTGCCAGCAGCAAACCGGGGGACCAGCCCCAGCATTTT. Its protein product is CASSKPGDQPQHF. Supplemented by reference TRBV28 and TRBJ1-5, the full variable domain reads DVKVTQSSRYLVKRTGEKVFLECVQDMDHENMFWYRQDPGLGLRLIYFSYDVKMKEKGDIPEGYSVSREKKERFSLILESASTNQTSMYLCASSKPGDQPQHFGDGTRLSIL.

CDR3 loop: CASSLRVGQGTYNSPLHF. DNA of the CDR3: TGTGCCAGCAGTTTAAGAGTAGGGCAGGGGACCTATAATTCACCCCTCCACTTT. The chain recombines TRBV27 with TRBJ1-6; D may be TRBD1 (6 bases). CDR1 is MNHEY, CDR2 SMNVEV, per germline (reference sequence). CDR3 length equals 18 residues. V lost 2 bases and J 2 bases, leaving 16 bases between the germline ends.

This chain connects TRBV7-9 to TRBJ1-3; 8 positions agree with TRBD1. With 6 bases clipped from V and 7 bases from J, the junction kept 2 bases outside the gene matches. Germline lookup yields CDR1 SEHNR and CDR2 FQNEAQ (reference sequence). The CDR3 is made up of 12 amino acids. This CDR3 reads CASRQGANTIYF. CDR3 in DNA: TGTGCCAGCAGGCAGGGGGCCAACACCATATATTTT.

The chain joins TRBV30 to TRBJ2-5, with 12 nucleotides matching TRBD2. The V gene end was trimmed by 2 bases and the J gene end by 5 bases; junction bases not matched to a gene: 18. This CDR3 has 19 residues. From germline, CDR1 is GTSNPN and CDR2 SVGIG (reference sequence). The CDR3 DNA follows: TGTGCCTGGAGTAAGCGGACTAGCGGGACTCTCGCCCAACGGGAGACCCAGTACTTC. It specifies CAWSKRTSGTLAQRETQYF.

V usage is TRBV27 and J usage is TRBJ2-1; the D gene is possibly TRBD2 (7 bases). V was cut by 6 bases and J by 2 bases, with 17 bases left in between. Germline lookup yields CDR1 MNHEY and CDR2 SMNVEV (reference sequence). This CDR3 has 16 residues. CDR3 DNA sequence: TGTGCCAGCAGCCCTGCCCGGGGGGCGGCCTACAATGAGCAGTTCTTC. Its translation: CASSPARGAAYNEQFF.

This chain connects TRBV2 to TRBJ1-6, with TRBD1 matching over 8 bases. The trim removed 3 bases at V and 8 bases at J, leaving 6 bases unmatched. Per germline, CDR1 SNHLY and CDR2 FYNNEI. This CDR3 contains 15 residues. The CDR3 nucleotides read TGTGCCAGCAGTGACGGACAGGGAAGTTATTCACCCCTCCACTTT. It encodes CASSDGQGSYSPLHF.

This rearrangement joins TRBV6-5 to TRBJ1-4, with a tentative D call TRBD1 (6 bases). The CDR3 runs to 14 residues. Per the germline V gene, CDR1 is MNHEY and CDR2 is SVGAGI. Trimming removed 6 bases at V and 7 bases at J, with 15 bases between. The CDR3 DNA reads as TGTGCCAGCAGGCCTTTTGGGGGCGCTGAAAAACTGTTTTTT. It translates to CASRPFGGAEKLFF.

The rearrangement joins TRBV9 to TRBJ1-2, with a possible D match to TRBD1 (6 bases). CDR3 length: 15 amino acids. CDR1 and CDR2 from the germline V gene are SGDLS and YYNGEE. V gave up 3 bases and J gave up 0 bases, with 12 bases separating them. The CDR3, as DNA: TGTGCCAGCAGCGCCTGGACAGAACCTAACTATGGCTACACCTTC. Translated: CASSAWTEPNYGYTF. The variable domain in full, with the rest retrieved from reference TRBV9 and TRBJ1-2, is DSGVTQTPKHLITATGQRVTLRCSPRSGDLSVYWYQQSLDQGLQFLIQYYNGEERAKGNILERFSAQQFPDLHSELNLSSLELGDSALYFCASSAWTEPNYGYTFGSGTRLTVV.

This clone appeared a single time. The rearrangement uses TRBV5-5 and TRBJ2-1; 7 positions agree with TRBD2. The CDR3 extends over 15 amino acids. Germline V lookup: CDR1 SGHKS, CDR2 YYEKEE (reference sequence). V gave up 1 base and J gave up 3 bases; unmatched junction bases: 4. CDR3 nucleotides: TGTGCCAGCAGCTTGTCCGGGACTAACTACAATGAGCAGTTCTTC. This sequence encodes CASSLSGTNYNEQFF.

This clone was counted only a few times. The chain employs TRBV29-1 and TRBJ1-5, with D perhaps TRBD1 (5 bases). The CDR3 is 15 residues long. Between the trimmed V and J ends, which lost 4 bases and 0 bases, there was a span of 13 bases. Looked up from germline, CDR1 is SQVTM and CDR2 is ANQGSEA. DNA of the CDR3: TGCAGCGTTGTAATCGGAGGGGATAGCAATCAGCCCCAGCATTTT. This translates into CSVVIGGDSNQPQHF.

This clone was detected only a few times. The CDR3 nucleotides are TGTGCCAGCAGCGCAGGACTAGCGGGGGGCGGCAATGAGCAGTTCTTC. Translation: CASSAGLAGGGNEQFF. The chain recombines TRBV9 with TRBJ2-1; 14 nucleotides agree with TRBD2. There are 16 residues in the CDR3. V was clipped by 3 bases and J by 6 bases; unmatched bases: 5. Germline assignment: CDR1 SGDLS and CDR2 YYNGEE.

The chain joins TRBV5-5 to TRBJ2-1; D unresolved. Germline lookup yields CDR1 SGHKS and CDR2 YYEKEE (reference sequence). The CDR3 extends over 15 amino acids. Trimming stripped 0 bases from V and 6 bases from J, with 13 bases between. CDR3 DNA sequence: TGTGCCAGCAGCTTGGCGCCGGTATCTCCCAATGAGCAGTTCTTC. This gives the protein CASSLAPVSPNEQFF.

Only one count was recorded for this clone. The rearrangement links TRBV20-1 to TRBJ1-4; a possible D gene is TRBD1 (5 bases). CDR3 length: 11 amino acids. V gave up 3 bases and J gave up 12 bases, with 11 bases separating them. Germline V lookup: CDR1 DFQATT, CDR2 SNEGSKA (reference sequence). CDR3 loop: CSASPVGELFF. In nucleotides, the CDR3 is TGCAGTGCTAGCCCAGTAGGGGAACTGTTTTTT.

The count of this clone is one. The CDR3 nucleotides are TGCGCCAGCAGGGACTTTGTCTCCTACAATGAGCAGTTCTTC. Amino acid sequence: CASRDFVSYNEQFF. V and J are TRBV10-2 and TRBJ2-1, with D possibly being TRBD2 (5 bases). Germline values: CDR1 WSHSY, CDR2 SAAADI. Deletions cut 6 bases from V and 0 bases from J, with 9 bases between. CDR3 length equals 14 residues.

The chain is built from TRBV19 and TRBJ2-7, with 12 bases aligning to TRBD1. Per the germline V gene, CDR1 is LNHDA and CDR2 is SQIVND (reference sequence). CDR3 length: 14 amino acids. J was trimmed by 5 bases and V by 3 bases; bases with no gene match: 2. The CDR3 sequence: CASSIGTGGNEQYF. The DNA for the CDR3 is TGTGCCAGTAGTATTGGGACAGGGGGCAACGAGCAGTACTTC. The full variable domain, completed using reference TRBV19 and TRBJ2-7, is DGGITQSPKYLFRKEGQNVTLSCEQNLNHDAMYWYRQDPGQGLRLIYYSQIVNDFQKGDIAEGYSVSREKKESFPLTVTSAQKNPTAFYLCASSIGTGGNEQYFGPGTRLTVT.

V usage is TRBV3-1 (or the pseudogene TRBV3-2) and J usage is TRBJ2-5; D unresolved. CDR1 is LGHDT and CDR2 is YNNKEL in the germline V gene (reference sequence). This CDR3 region has 14 residues. The V end lost 2 bases, the J end lost 2 bases, and 9 bases lay between the germline ends. The CDR3 loop is CASSQRRGQETQYF. The DNA for the CDR3 is TGTGCCAGCAGCCAAAGGCGCGGACAAGAGACCCAGTACTTC.

The J gene is TRBJ1-5, the V gene TRBV28, with 9 nucleotides matching TRBD1. Losses at the gene ends were 5 bases for V and 5 bases for J; bases not matched to a gene: 4. Germline V gives CDR1 MDHEN, CDR2 SYDVKM. There are 14 residues in the CDR3. Written as DNA, the CDR3 is TGTGCCAGCAGTATAGGACAGGGGTATCAGCCCCAGCATTTT. Translation: CASSIGQGYQPQHF.

V and J are TRBV19 and TRBJ1-5; no reliable D call. The CDR3 sequence is 14 residues long. V was trimmed by 4 bases and J by 0 bases, leaving 7 bases between them. Germline values: CDR1 LNHDA, CDR2 SQIVND (reference sequence). The CDR3 spells CASSTTNSNQPQHF. The CDR3 region has the DNA TGTGCCAGTAGTACCACAAATAGCAATCAGCCCCAGCATTTT.

The chain carries TRBV5-1 and TRBJ2-3; D is unresolved. Trimming removed 0 bases from V and 0 bases from J, with 8 bases in between. The CDR3 loop spans 15 amino acids. Germline CDR1 SGHRS, CDR2 YFSETQ. The CDR3 DNA reads as TGCGCCAGCAGCTTGGGTTCGGTCAGCACAGATACGCAGTATTTT. Residues: CASSLGSVSTDTQYF.